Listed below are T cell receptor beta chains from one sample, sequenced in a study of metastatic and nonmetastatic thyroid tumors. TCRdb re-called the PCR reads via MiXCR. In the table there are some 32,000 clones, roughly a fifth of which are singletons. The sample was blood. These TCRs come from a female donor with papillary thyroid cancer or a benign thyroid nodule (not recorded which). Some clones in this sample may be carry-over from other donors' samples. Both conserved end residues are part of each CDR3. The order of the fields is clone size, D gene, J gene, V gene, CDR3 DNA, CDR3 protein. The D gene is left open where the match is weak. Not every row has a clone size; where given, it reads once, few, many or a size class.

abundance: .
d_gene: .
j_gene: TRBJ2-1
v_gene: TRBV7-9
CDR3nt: TGTGCCAGCAGCTTGATGGGGGCGTACAATGAGCAGTTCTTC
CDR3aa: CASSLMGAYNEQFF

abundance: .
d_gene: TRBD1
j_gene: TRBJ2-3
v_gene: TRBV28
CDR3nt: TGTGCCAGCAGTTTAGGGACAGGGGGCACAGATACGCAGTATTTT
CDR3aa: CASSLGTGGTDTQYF

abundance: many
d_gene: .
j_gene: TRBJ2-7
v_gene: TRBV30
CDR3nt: TGTGCCTGGGGTTCAGGATCCGGGATCTACGAGCAGTACTTC
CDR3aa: CAWGSGSGIYEQYF

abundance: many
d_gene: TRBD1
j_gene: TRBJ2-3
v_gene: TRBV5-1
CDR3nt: TGCGCCAGCCACATAGGACAGGGTACACGGGATACGCAGTATTTT
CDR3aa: CASHIGQGTRDTQYF

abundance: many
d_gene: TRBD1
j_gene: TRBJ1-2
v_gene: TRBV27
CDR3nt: TGTGCCAGCAGTCTCGACAGGGCCAATGGCTACACCTTC
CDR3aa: CASSLDRANGYTF

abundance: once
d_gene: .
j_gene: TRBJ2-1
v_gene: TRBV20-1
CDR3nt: TGCAGTGCTAGTCCCAACCGTCCTGAGCAGTTCTTC
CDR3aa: CSASPNRPEQFF

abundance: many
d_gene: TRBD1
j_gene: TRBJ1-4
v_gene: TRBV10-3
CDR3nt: TGTGCCATCAACCCCGGGACAGTAAATGAAAAACTGTTTTTT
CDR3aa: CAINPGTVNEKLFF

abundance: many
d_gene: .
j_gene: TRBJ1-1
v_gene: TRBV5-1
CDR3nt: TGCGCCAGCAGCTTGGGGGAGGCGCACACTGAAGCTTTCTTT
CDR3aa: CASSLGEAHTEAFF

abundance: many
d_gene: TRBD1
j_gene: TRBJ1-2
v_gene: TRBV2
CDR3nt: TGTGCCAGCGTGGGGGGAGGGGGCAACTATGGCTACACCTTC
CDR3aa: CASVGGGGNYGYTF

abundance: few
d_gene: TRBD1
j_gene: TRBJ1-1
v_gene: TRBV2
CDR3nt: TGTGCCAGCAGGGGACAGAGTCTGAACACTGAAGCTTTCTTT
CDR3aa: CASRGQSLNTEAFF

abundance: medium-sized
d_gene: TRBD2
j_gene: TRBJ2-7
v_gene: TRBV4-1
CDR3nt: TGCGCCAGCAGCCAAGGGACAAGGACTAGGGATAGAGAGCAGTACTTC
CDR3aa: CASSQGTRTRDREQYF

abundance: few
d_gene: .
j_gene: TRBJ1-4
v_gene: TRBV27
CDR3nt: TGTGCCAGCAGTTTAATGGGGGGCTGGGGTACTAATGAAAAACTGTTTTTT
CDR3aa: CASSLMGGWGTNEKLFF

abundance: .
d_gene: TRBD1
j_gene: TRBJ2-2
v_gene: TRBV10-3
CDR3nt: TGTGCCATCAGTGGGTCAGGGGGCGCGGACACCGGGGAGCTGTTTTTT
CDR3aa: CAISGSGGADTGELFF

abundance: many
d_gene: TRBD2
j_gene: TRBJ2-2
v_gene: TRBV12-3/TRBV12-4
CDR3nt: TGTGCCAACAAATTAGGGCTCCCGGGAGGAACCGGGGAGCTGTTTTTT
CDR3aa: CANKLGLPGGTGELFF

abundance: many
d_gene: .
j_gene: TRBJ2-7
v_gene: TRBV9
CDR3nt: TGTGCCAGCAGCGTAGGTTCCACAATAACCTACGAGCAGTACTTC
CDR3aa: CASSVGSTITYEQYF

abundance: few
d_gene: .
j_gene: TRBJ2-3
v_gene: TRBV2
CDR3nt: TGTGCCAGCAGTGGGCCCCGAGGGATCCCAGATACGCAGTATTTT
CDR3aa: CASSGPRGIPDTQYF

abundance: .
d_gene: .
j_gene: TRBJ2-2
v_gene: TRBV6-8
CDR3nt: TGCGCCAGCAAGTCCCCGAACACCGGGGAGCTGTTTTTT
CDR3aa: CASKSPNTGELFF

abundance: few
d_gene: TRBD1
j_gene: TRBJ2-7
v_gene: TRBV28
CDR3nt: TGTGCCAGCAGTTCCGGGACAGACTTGTACGAGCAGTACTTC
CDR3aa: CASSSGTDLYEQYF

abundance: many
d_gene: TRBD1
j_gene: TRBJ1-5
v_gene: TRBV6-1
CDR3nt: TGTGCCAGCAGTACTAGGGACAGGCTCCATCAGCCCCAGCATTTT
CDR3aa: CASSTRDRLHQPQHF

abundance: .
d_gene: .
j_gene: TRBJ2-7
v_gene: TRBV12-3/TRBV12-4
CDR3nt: .
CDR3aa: CASSSSTGEQYF

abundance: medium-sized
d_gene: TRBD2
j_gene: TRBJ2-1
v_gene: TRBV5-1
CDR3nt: TGCGCCAGCAGCTTGGCCGGTCTAGCGGGAGGTTACTCCTACAATGAGCAGTTCTTC
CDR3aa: CASSLAGLAGGYSYNEQFF

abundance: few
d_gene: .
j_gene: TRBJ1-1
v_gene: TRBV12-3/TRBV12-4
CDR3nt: TGTGCCAGCAGTTTAGGGACAGAAGCTTTCTTT
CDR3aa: CASSLGTEAFF

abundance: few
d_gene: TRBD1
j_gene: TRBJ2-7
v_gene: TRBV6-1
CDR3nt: TGTGCCATTACCGGGACAGGGCCCTACGAGCAGTACTTC
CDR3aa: CAITGTGPYEQYF

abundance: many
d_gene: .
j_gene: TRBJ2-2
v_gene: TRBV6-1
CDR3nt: TGTGCCAGCAGTGAAGCGCCAGGGGGGGGCGGGGAGCTGTTTTTT
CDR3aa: CASSEAPGGGGELFF

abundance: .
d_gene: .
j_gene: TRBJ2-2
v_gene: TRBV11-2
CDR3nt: TGTGCCAGCAGCTTAGGCCAGCAGGTCGGGGAGCTGTTTTTT
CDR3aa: CASSLGQQVGELFF

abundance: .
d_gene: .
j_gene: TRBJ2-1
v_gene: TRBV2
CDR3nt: TGTGCCAGCAGTGCGCAGGGGTTATCCTACAATGAGCAGTTCTTT
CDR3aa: CASSAQGLSYNEQFF

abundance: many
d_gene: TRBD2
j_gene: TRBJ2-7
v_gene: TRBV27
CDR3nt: TGTGCCAGCAGTTTCTTAGCGGGGGGAGAGTACGAGCAGTACTTC
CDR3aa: CASSFLAGGEYEQYF

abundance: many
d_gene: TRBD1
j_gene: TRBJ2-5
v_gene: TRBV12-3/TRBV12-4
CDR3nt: TGTGCCAGCAGTCCCCGGGACAGGGGAGAGACCCAGTACTTC
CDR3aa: CASSPRDRGETQYF

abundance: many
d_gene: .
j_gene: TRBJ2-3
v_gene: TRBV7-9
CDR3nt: TGTGCCAGCAGTAACACAGATACGCAGTATTTT
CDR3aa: CASSNTDTQYF

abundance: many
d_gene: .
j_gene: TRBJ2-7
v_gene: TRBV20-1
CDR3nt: TGCAGTGCTAGAGATCAGGGGTACGAGCAGTACTTC
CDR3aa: CSARDQGYEQYF

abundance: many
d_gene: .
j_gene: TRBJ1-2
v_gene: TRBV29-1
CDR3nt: TGCAGCGTTGACGAATATGGCTACACCTTC
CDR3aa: CSVDEYGYTF

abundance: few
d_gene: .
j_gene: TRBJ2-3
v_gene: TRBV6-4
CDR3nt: TGTGCCAGCAGTGACGAGGGGGACACAAGCACAGATACGCAGTATTTT
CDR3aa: CASSDEGDTSTDTQYF

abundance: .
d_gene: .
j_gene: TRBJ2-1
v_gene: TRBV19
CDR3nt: TGTGCCAGTAGTATAGACCCAGGGACCAATGAGCAGTTCTTC
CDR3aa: CASSIDPGTNEQFF

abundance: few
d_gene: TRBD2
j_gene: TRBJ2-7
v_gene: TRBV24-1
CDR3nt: TGTGCCACCAGTGATCTGCGGGGGGGCCGGTACGAGCAGTACTTC
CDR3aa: CATSDLRGGRYEQYF

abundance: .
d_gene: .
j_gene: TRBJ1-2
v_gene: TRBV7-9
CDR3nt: TGTGCCAGCAGCTTGGGACGGCCGGATGGCTACACCTTC
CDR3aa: CASSLGRPDGYTF

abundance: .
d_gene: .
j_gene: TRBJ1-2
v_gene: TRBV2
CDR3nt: TGTGCCAGCAGTGAGGGCAGGAGTAACTATGGCTACACCTTC
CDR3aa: CASSEGRSNYGYTF

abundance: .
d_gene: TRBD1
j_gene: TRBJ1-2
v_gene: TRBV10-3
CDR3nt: TGTGCCATCAGTGAGACAGGGGAAGGCTATGGCTACACCTTC
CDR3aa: CAISETGEGYGYTF

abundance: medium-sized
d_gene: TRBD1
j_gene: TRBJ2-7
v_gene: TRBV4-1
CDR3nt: TGCGCCAGCAGCCATCTGGACAGGGGGGGTTACGAGCAGTACTTC
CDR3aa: CASSHLDRGGYEQYF

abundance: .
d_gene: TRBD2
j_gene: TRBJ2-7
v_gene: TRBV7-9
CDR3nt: TGTGCCAGCAGCTTGCTAGCGGGAGTGGGAGAGCAGTACTTC
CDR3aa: CASSLLAGVGEQYF

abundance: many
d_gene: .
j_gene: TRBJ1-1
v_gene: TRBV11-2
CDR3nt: TGTGCCAGCAGCTTAGGGGTTGACACTGAAGCTTTCTTT
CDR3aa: CASSLGVDTEAFF

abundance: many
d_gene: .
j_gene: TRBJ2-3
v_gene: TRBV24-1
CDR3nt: TGTGCCACCAGTGATCTCCAGCGAGGGACAGATACGCAGTATTTT
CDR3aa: CATSDLQRGTDTQYF

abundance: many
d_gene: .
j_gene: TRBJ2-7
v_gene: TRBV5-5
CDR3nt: TGTGCCAGCAGCTTGACAGACGGTGGCTCCTACGAGCAGTACTTC
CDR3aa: CASSLTDGGSYEQYF

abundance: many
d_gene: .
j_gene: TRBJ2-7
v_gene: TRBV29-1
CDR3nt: TGCAGCGTTCGCGACGGGACCTACGAGCAGTACTTC
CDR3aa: CSVRDGTYEQYF

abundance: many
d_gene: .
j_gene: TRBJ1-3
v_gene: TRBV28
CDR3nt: TGTGCCAGCAGTTTCGCACTCGGGGGGAGAAACACCATATATTTT
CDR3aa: CASSFALGGRNTIYF

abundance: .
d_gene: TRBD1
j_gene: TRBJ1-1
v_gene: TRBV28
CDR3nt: TGTGCCAGCAGTAGACCAGGGGGTCCGAACACTGAAGCTTTCTTT
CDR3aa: CASSRPGGPNTEAFF

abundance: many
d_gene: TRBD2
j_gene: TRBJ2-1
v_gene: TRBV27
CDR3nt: TGTGCCAGCAGGAGCGGGGGTCAATACAATGAGCAGTTCTTC
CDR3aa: CASRSGGQYNEQFF

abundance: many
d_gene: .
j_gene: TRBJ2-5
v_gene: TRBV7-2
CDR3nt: TGTGCCAGCAGCCCGACACAAGAGACCCAGTACTTC
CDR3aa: CASSPTQETQYF